The T cell receptor (beta chain) described here comes from a study of T cell responses to AZD1222 COVID-19 vaccine. V shed 6 bases and J 5 bases; nucleotides not matched to a gene: 10. The germline gives CDR1 MGHDK, CDR2 SYGVNS. This CDR3 is built from 15 residues. Sequencing was performed with immunoSEQ multiplex PCR; in TCRdb, only in-frame clones are kept and a portion is missing. The sample carries fewer than 200,000 clones, roughly nine tenths recorded once. With respect to this clone: What it binds is unknown.

Points from the study as a whole: Spike-specific TCRs gained breadth and depth after people received two AZD1222 doses.

The sample was peripheral blood, taken on day 0 of AZD1222 vaccination. The clonotype was recovered from an adult in good health. The V and J genes are TRBV25-1 and TRBJ1-2; 9 nucleotides line up with TRBD1. The DNA for the CDR3 is TGTGCCAGCAGAGACGGACCGGGACAGGGTTATGGCTACACCTTC. Amino acid sequence: CASRDGPGQGYGYTF.